Listed below are T cell receptor beta chains from one sample, sequenced in a study of blood T cell repertoires in COVID-19. Repertoires were generated with immunoSEQ multiplex PCR, while TCRdb's copy carries only in-frame clones and drops some. The sample has more than 150,000 clones; roughly nine tenths are singletons. The sequenced sample was peripheral blood. All receptors derive from a man aged 65-85 years with active or convalescent COVID-19. CDR3s leave out the opening cysteine and the closing phenylalanine or tryptophan. Fields, in order: V gene, CDR3 protein.

TRBV10-3,AIAPGLAGGPPGGGTQY
TRBV18,ASSPPSHGETQY
TRBV6-6,ASSYGTSGPNNEQF
TRBV5-6,ASSPPGQGASEQY
TRBV18,ASTAGSDTGELF
TRBV6-5,ASGKGDQPQH
TRBV6-2/TRBV6-3,ASSYLLAGGPGAYNEQF
TRBV2,ASSVGLPRNQPQH
TRBV19,ASSKYGTSVAETQY
TRBV6-5,ASRGDTNQPQH
TRBV11-3,ASSFGLAGGGELF
TRBV5-1,ASSRSPAGNSGNTIY
TRBV6-5,ASGQYNSPLH
TRBV9,ASSVGQGSMFEQY
TRBV10-1,ASSEGGGRGYT
TRBV19,ASSPFREEKLF
TRBV6-5,ASSLAGGELF
TRBV7-2,ASSWTGGSTGNTIY
TRBV3-1/TRBV3-2,ASSQVPPLRLF
TRBV5-1,ASSEGGATYNEQF
TRBV28,ASSFFLRSTDTQY
TRBV28,ASSSGQGSGYGYT
TRBV27,ASSTPSGRRDTQY
TRBV5-8,ASSFLGEALH
TRBV7-8,ASSLERDRETEAF
TRBV10-2,ASRISGTGGNEQY
TRBV7-2,ASSHASGTYEQY
TRBV28,ASSTPLTGVETQY
TRBV29-1,SVAQGHPYEQY
TRBV5-4,ASSLELAGGELF
TRBV6-2/TRBV6-3,ASSYAVYRDRGQY